This T cell receptor (beta chain) was sequenced during a study of early T cells in non-severe SARS-CoV-2 infection. Study-wide context: From unsorted whole blood, bulk RNA was sequenced, and the chains remained unpaired.

The TCR library protocol was used to attach unique molecular identifiers. These identifiers were attached to individual cDNA molecules. Each CDR3 protein gets one entry after TCRdb re-called the 5' RACE reads with MiXCR. The sample carries approximately 60,000 distinct CDR3 sequences, approximately 12% recorded once. Trimming shortened V by 3 bases and J by 4 bases, and 10 bases separated the two germline ends. The CDR3 extends over 13 amino acids. Germline loops: CDR1 SQVTM, CDR2 ANQGSEA. Study-wide findings and caveats: Reliance on VDJdb matching favored anti-spike CD8 responses; private and CD4 specificities were missed.

On this clonotype: Antigen unknown.

The receptor was derived from an adult who was a healthcare worker with PCR-confirmed SARS-CoV-2 infection or an uninfected control (not recorded which). The material sequenced was whole blood. The V gene is TRBV29-1, the J gene TRBJ2-1; D is unclear. The CDR3 region has the DNA TGCAGCGTTGACTCACCTATATACAATGAGCAGTTCTTC. Translation gives CSVDSPIYNEQFF.